Shown below are 18 T cell receptor beta chains from a single sample sequenced in a study of T cell responses to AZD1222 COVID-19 vaccine. Libraries were prepared by immunoSEQ multiplex PCR; TCRdb keeps only in-frame clonotypes and omits some of them. The table has about 60,000 clones, 84% seen once; the top ten hold approximately 7.4%. The source material was peripheral blood, sampled on day 0 of AZD1222 vaccination. The receptors originated from an adult in good health.

The chain links TRBV2 to TRBJ2-1; 13 bases are a match to TRBD2. Germline loops: CDR1 SNHLY, CDR2 FYNNEI. This CDR3 region has 15 residues. Unmatched junction bases numbered 3, after V lost 6 bases and J lost 4 bases. The CDR3 sequence: CASSGGLAGYNEQFF. CDR3 DNA sequence: TGTGCCAGCAGCGGGGGACTAGCGGGGTACAATGAGCAGTTCTTC.

The chain uses TRBV6-4 and TRBJ1-5; no clear D gene. CDR1 is MRHNA, CDR2 SNTAGT, per germline. Trimming pared 4 bases from V and 5 bases from J, leaving 9 bases between. CDR3 length equals 13 residues. The CDR3 DNA reads as TGTGCCAGCAGTGCTGAGGAGCATCAGCCCCAGCATTTT. It encodes CASSAEEHQPQHF.

J is TRBJ1-4 and V is TRBV7-8, with D uncertain. V was trimmed by 5 bases and J by 5 bases, leaving 9 bases between them. The CDR3 contains 13 residues. Germline V lookup: CDR1 SGHVS, CDR2 FQNEAQ. In DNA form, the CDR3 reads TGTGCCAGCAGCCGGAATGTGAATGAAAAACTGTTTTTT. It translates to CASSRNVNEKLFF.

This clone showed up just a few times. The chain employs TRBV28 and TRBJ1-2; no definite D call. The CDR3 covers 14 residues. V gave up 5 bases and J gave up 2 bases, with 12 bases separating them. Germline V gene data show CDR1 as MDHEN and CDR2 as SYDVKM. In DNA, the CDR3 is TGTGCCAGCAGTAGTTCCCCCCTCAACTATGGCTACACCTTC. Its protein product is CASSSSPLNYGYTF.

This chain uses TRBV12-3 or TRBV12-4 with TRBJ1-1, with 7 bases aligning to TRBD1. The CDR3 consists of 11 residues. The V gene end was trimmed by 6 bases and the J gene end by 12 bases; junction bases not matched to a gene: 7. CDR3 sequence: CASRVTGLSFF. The DNA for the CDR3 is TGTGCCAGCAGAGTGACAGGGCTGTCTTTCTTT.

This chain uses TRBV30 with TRBJ1-2; D is uncertain. The CDR3 length is 13 residues. The V gene lost 0 bases and the J gene lost 2 bases, with 7 bases spanning the gap. Germline lookup yields CDR1 GTSNPN and CDR2 SVGIG (reference sequence). CDR3: CAWSVGSNYGYTF. For the CDR3, the DNA is TGTGCCTGGAGTGTAGGTTCAAACTATGGCTACACCTTC.

This clone was detected once. This chain links TRBV3-1 (or the pseudogene TRBV3-2) with TRBJ1-2, with D perhaps matching TRBD1 (6 bases). Trimming took 5 bases from V and 7 from J, leaving 17 bases between them. This CDR3 is 14 amino acids long. The germline gives CDR1 LGHDT, CDR2 YNNKEL (reference sequence). DNA of the CDR3: TGTGCCAGCAGCAGGGATGTTGAGGGGGGTGGCTACACCTTC. Its translation: CASSRDVEGGGYTF.

This chain joins TRBV4-1 and TRBJ2-7; the D gene is possibly TRBD2 (5 bases). This CDR3 comprises 12 residues. The V gene lost 4 bases and the J gene lost 3 bases, with 7 bases spanning the gap. Per the germline V gene, CDR1 is MGHRA and CDR2 is YSYEKL. CDR3 loop: CASSLGSYEQYF. The DNA of the CDR3 is TGCGCCAGCAGCCTTGGGAGCTACGAGCAGTACTTC.

The V and J genes are TRBV6-6 and TRBJ1-2, with D uncertain. The length of the CDR3 is 14 residues. Germline V gene data show CDR1 as MNHNY and CDR2 as SVGAGI (reference sequence). V dropped 4 bases and J dropped 2 bases, with 11 bases sitting between them. The CDR3 nucleotides read TGTGCCAGCAGTTTCCAAACACCGAACTATGGCTACACCTTC. Its translation is CASSFQTPNYGYTF.

The chain recombines TRBV10-2 with TRBJ1-6; a possible D gene is TRBD1 (6 bases). Deletions cut 2 bases from V and 8 bases from J, with 7 bases between. Germline CDR1 WSHSY, CDR2 SAAADI. The CDR3 runs 13 residues. CDR3 bases: TGCGCCAGCAGTGAGGCAGGGGATTCACCCCTCCACTTT. Protein sequence: CASSEAGDSPLHF.

CDR3 sequence (DNA): TGTGCCAGCAGTCCGGCTGAGAATCGCAGAAACACCATATATTTT. Translating it yields CASSPAENRRNTIYF. The rearrangement uses TRBV6-5 and TRBJ1-3; D ambiguous. The CDR3 spans 15 residues. Germline V gene sequence: CDR1 MNHEY, CDR2 SVGAGI. Trimming left V 5 bases short and J 5 bases short, with 16 bases between.

V usage is TRBV4-3 and J usage is TRBJ1-6; no definite D call. This CDR3 contains 13 residues. V lost 2 bases and J lost 7, with 6 bases in between. CDR1 and CDR2 (germline): LGHNA, YSLEER. CDR3 sequence (DNA): TGCGCCAGCAGCCAACTGCCAAATTCACCCCTCCACTTT. Translated: CASSQLPNSPLHF.

The V call is TRBV28, the J call TRBJ1-2, with D maybe TRBD1 (6 bases). V lost 5 bases, J lost 8 bases, and 18 bases lay in between. The CDR3 extends over 14 amino acids. CDR1 MDHEN and CDR2 SYDVKM come from the germline V gene. CDR3 DNA sequence: TGTGCCAGCAGTCGGACAGACCCCGCCTGGGGCTACACCTTC. Protein product: CASSRTDPAWGYTF.

The V gene is TRBV2, the J gene TRBJ2-7, with TRBD1 identical over 7 bases. The CDR3 runs to 15 residues. The germline CDR1 and CDR2 sequences are SNHLY and FYNNEI. The V gene end was trimmed by 5 bases and the J gene end by 0 bases; junction bases not matched to a gene: 7. This chain's CDR3 is CASSPRTGNSYEQYF. The CDR3 DNA sequence: TGTGCCAGCAGTCCCCGGACAGGTAACTCCTACGAGCAGTACTTC.

V usage is TRBV7-2 and J usage is TRBJ2-1, with TRBD2 matching 10 bases. The CDR3 loop spans 15 amino acids. Losses at the gene ends were 5 bases for V and 10 bases for J; bases not matched to a gene: 11. CDR1 SGHTA and CDR2 FQGNSA come from the germline V gene. The CDR3 protein is CASSTFDSGGIEQFF. The CDR3 DNA is TGTGCCAGCAGCACTTTTGATAGCGGGGGGATAGAGCAGTTCTTC.

The V and J genes are TRBV7-2 and TRBJ2-2; TRBD2 matches at 14 bases. The V gene's germline CDR1 is SGHTA and CDR2 FQGNSA. This CDR3 comprises 17 residues. V lost 6 bases to trimming and J lost 2 bases; unmatched junction nucleotides: 5. CDR3 sequence (DNA): TGTGCCAGCAGGAGGACTAGCGGGGGGACCAACACCGGGGAGCTGTTTTTT. As protein: CASRRTSGGTNTGELFF.

The J gene is TRBJ1-2, the V gene TRBV29-1; a weak D match, TRBD1 (5 bases). Germline assignment: CDR1 SQVTM and CDR2 ANQGSEA. Trimming took off 3 bases at V and 5 bases at J, with 10 bases between the two ends. This CDR3 has 12 residues. Written as DNA, the CDR3 is TGCAGCGTTGAGAGGGGCGGATATGGCTACACCTTC. This gives the protein CSVERGGYGYTF.

In its sample, this clone was seen once. The rearrangement uses TRBV15 and TRBJ1-2, with 9 bases fitting TRBD1. The CDR3 contains 12 residues. Germline CDR1 LNHNV, CDR2 YYDKDF (reference sequence). With V trimmed by 8 bases and J by 5 bases, 3 bases remained unmatched. The DNA for the CDR3 is TGTGCCACCGGACAGGGGCTATATGGCTACACCTTC. It is translated as CATGQGLYGYTF.